This T cell receptor beta chain was sequenced in a study of beta chain features in type 1 diabetes listed by TCRdb under 2018. At the level of the whole study: No differences in mean age, gender distribution, total cell number or subset yield were found between patients and healthy donors. In the study, TCRB repertoires of sorted circulating CD4+ T cell subsets from recently diagnosed type 1 diabetes patients were compared with those of matched healthy donors. Naive and central memory subsets were obtained from all 30 or so donors, but regulatory and stem cell-like memory subsets were isolated from only 8 patients and about eight healthy donors. A total of about 99,000,000 sorted cells were examined across all samples, and RNA yield correlated strongly with the number of cells per subset. Broad study findings and their caveats: Naive, central memory and regulatory TCRB repertoires appeared more similar among patients than among healthy donors. Type 1 diabetes patients showed a moderate but significant shortening of TCRB CDR3 length in all four CD4+ subsets. Because the HLA sub-analyses included only small numbers of individuals, any influence of HLA type on TCRB rearrangement was left unresolved. Sequencing cDNA rather than genomic DNA could over-represent highly expressing activated cells, although activation and CD3 levels did not differ between groups. At VDJ recombination sites, type 1 diabetes patients had fewer insertions and more deleted nucleotides, which implies abnormalities in thymic rearrangement. Shorter templates might have been favored by PCR, but patient and control samples were amplified and corrected together, so both groups would have been affected equally by any skew.

Each donor gave one peripheral blood draw, roughly 0.11 L on average, collected into heparinised tubes. A BD FACSAria II was used to sort naive, central memory, regulatory and stem cell-like memory CD4+ T cells with a panel that included CD45RO, CCR7, CD25, CD127, CD95 and CD27. Purity was above 95% for every sorted population. PBMCs were isolated immediately by Lymphoprep density gradient centrifugation and stained directly without culture. So that batch effects would be minimized, each experiment stained and sorted samples in pairs, pairing one healthy donor with one patient. The CDR3, from cysteine to phenylalanine, totals 14 residues. The CDR3 DNA has 42 bases and is translated from base 1. The junction shows trimming of 4 bases on V and 0 bases on J, plus 8 bases between the germline ends. Via the germline V gene, CDR1 is SGHRS and CDR2 YFSETQ. The entire isolated RNA was reverse transcribed using the High Capacity cDNA Reverse Transcription Kit, and thus expressed TCRB transcripts were sequenced. Naive, central memory and regulatory T cell samples underwent deep immunoSEQ sequencing, averaging about 3.57 million total reads per sample. Sorted cells were lysed in RLT buffer, and RNA was extracted using DNase-treated RNeasy Micro or Mini kits according to cell number. Each cell subset was processed separately to prevent cross-contamination, with patient and healthy donor samples processed together. TCRB sequences were amplified from cDNA with the immunoSEQ multiplex PCR, producing 87-bp fragments spanning the CDR3 region. Sequencing of the amplicons was done on the Illumina HiSeq platform. The original methods were these. PCR bias was corrected computationally using synthetic template baselines, and reads within Hamming distance 2 were collapsed, with unmergeable singletons discarded. Reads were aligned against IMGT so that V, D and J genes, CDR3 length and insertions or deletions at six rearrangement sites could be assigned. Within each subset, clonotype counts were normalized to the number of sorted cells before true diversity and Gini coefficients were calculated with the tcR R package. The overlap coefficient, calculated on TCRB nucleotide sequences, was used to measure repertoire sharing. TCRdb carries this immuneACCESS record with in-frame sequences only. Its versions omit some clonotypes, under half of them owing to an unresolved V gene in the studies checked, with the rest unexplained. That table gives V, J and clone size, and the DNA gave D and trimming. The sample data list about 290,000 clones, and approximately 8.1% of these were observed just once. The top ten clonotypes cover 0.9% to 1.2% of the sample.

A remark on this clone: Its recognized antigen is unknown. No quality values exist for individual bases; no much larger clone is one base distant.

The rearrangement combines TRBV5-1 with TRBJ1-3, with the D gene call left open. The sample comprised central memory CD4+ T cells from blood. The clonotype comes from a woman between 18 and 29 years old in good health. The CDR3 here reads CASSPSSSGNTIYF. Here is the DNA: TGCGCCAGCAGCCCCTCAAGCTCTGGAAACACCATATATTTT.